This TCR beta chain was captured in a study of T cells in Graves' hyperthyroidism and ophthalmopathy. This clonotype turned up a few times. The CDR3 is 15 amino acids. V lost 3 bases and J lost 2, with 14 bases in between. Germline V gene data show CDR1 as SQVTM and CDR2 as ANQGSEA. Researchers amplified the TCR beta CDR3 regions from RNA transcripts. The study used the HTBI primer set for a first-round RT-PCR of the TCR CDR3. TCRdb re-called the multiplex PCR reads through MiXCR, storing one row per CDR3 protein. The table records more than 450,000 distinct CDR3 sequences, roughly 21% of them present only once.

Sequencing was done on a sample of blood. The receptor was derived from a man aged 40-55 years with Graves' ophthalmopathy. The chain links TRBV29-1 to TRBJ2-1; weak D call: TRBD2 (6 bases). The CDR3 protein is CSVEGQGGTYNEQFF. In DNA, the CDR3 is TGCAGCGTTGAGGGGCAGGGAGGAACCTACAATGAGCAGTTCTTC.